This TCR beta chain was documented in a study of vaccination and CD4 T cells after COVID-19 (dated by TCRdb to about 2022). For context, the study as a whole: Six males and four females were included in the convalescent cohort, with two Hispanic individuals, seven Caucasians, two Asians and one multiracial person represented. Participants received two doses of either the Pfizer-BioNTech BNT162b2 vaccine (n=8) or the Moderna mRNA-1273 vaccine (n=2). Post-COVID blood samples were collected from convalescent patients a median of around 100 days after diagnosis, with a range of roughly 30 to 161 days. The time from the second vaccine dose to post-vaccine blood sampling had a median of around 72 days and ranged from roughly 13 to 241 days. The cultures were stimulated with overlapping spike peptide pools from SARS-CoV-2 and from the common cold coronaviruses HCoV-NL63, HCoV-OC43 and HCoV-229E. Control cultures used a CEFX viral epitope pool as positive control, an HIV-1 Nef peptide pool as negative control, or no peptide. The spike-specific CD4+ TCR repertoire was compared before and after mRNA vaccination in fewer than eleven COVID-19 convalescent patients and a handful of infection-naive healthy vaccine recipients. Memory CD4+ T cell crossreactivity between SARS-CoV-2 and common cold coronavirus spike proteins was assessed at the TCR clonotype level in an earlier paper using these donors. Here is what the overall study found, with its caveats: In convalescent patients, nearly all vaccine-specific clones (304 of 307) were found to be mono-reactive for SARS-CoV-2 spike rather than cross-reactive with common cold coronaviruses. An increase in the median number of SARS-CoV-2-reactive clonotypes from roughly 20 after infection to a few dozen after vaccination was observed, but the change was not found to be significant. Relatively few convalescent patients were included in the study, and early timepoints after natural infection were not analyzed. Among convalescent patients, a median roughly 90% of the SARS-CoV-2-reactive clones seen after vaccination appeared only after vaccination, which suggests priming specific to the vaccine.

CDR1 and CDR2 were assigned from the germline V gene as MNHNS and SASEGT. Relative to germline, V is 8 bases shorter and J is 6 bases shorter, with 19 bases between their ends. CDR3 length: 14 amino acids, cysteine to phenylalanine. Just the 42-base CDR3 DNA is kept, in frame starting at base 1. The library was built by means of PCR. DNA from cultured CD4+ T cells was subjected to TCR sequencing with the Oncomine TCR Beta short-read assay at the Johns Hopkins FTIC core. The QIAamp micro DNA kit was used to extract genomic DNA from the cultured CD4+ T cells. Oncomine TCR Beta libraries from cultured CD4+ T cells were pooled using unique dual indexes and sequenced on an Illumina iSeq 100. In the authors' own workflow: Non-productive sequences were removed, and CDR3s that did not start with C, did not end with F or W, or were shorter than 7 amino acids were discarded. Antigen-specific clonotypes were identified using the MANAFEST web application through comparison of peptide-stimulated wells with reference and other culture wells. For a clone to be called positive, the clone needed an FDR below 0.05, an odds ratio above 5, and a productive frequency above 0.1% in at least two of three replicate wells. Clonotypes that were significantly expanded in both SARS-CoV-2 spike wells and at least one common cold coronavirus spike condition were defined as cross-reactive. Using R version 3.6.1, CDR3 homology was evaluated through Levenshtein distances (stringdist) along with unrooted phylogenetic trees (ape). TCRdb reanalyzed the raw reads on its own, using fastp at Q25 for trimming and MiXCR for clone calling, and kept in-frame beta chains. Under each unique CDR3 protein, matching rows form one entry showing the most common genes and DNA. Here the V and J calls rest on TCRdb's processing, not on the authors' analysis. The sample data list 4,000 or so distinct CDR3 sequences, and 35% to 40% of these were observed just once. The ten largest clones add up to approximately 45% of the sample.

A note on this clonotype: This clone's antigen is unknown. It has no much larger one-base neighbor in the sample; base qualities were not kept.

According to the study, the label for this sample's treatment or condition signals: roughly 11-day PBMC culture with coronavirus spike peptide pools or control peptides (ViraFEST assay). CD4+ T cells from unexposed donors were collected before the COVID-19 pandemic (2011-2018). The study used the ViraFEST assay, which expanded antigen-specific T cells with peptide pools and then identified expanded clonotypes by TCR sequencing. More than 1.5 million PBMCs per well were cultured in IMDM with roughly 5.2% human AB serum and about 9.7 IU/ml IL-2, plus 10 ug/ml peptide pools. On days 3 and 7, half of the culture medium was replaced with fresh IL-2-containing medium. CD4+ T cells were isolated after about nine days of culture through negative selection using the EasySep CD4+ T cell isolation kit. Unexposed donor CD4+ T cells were tested for reactivity to SARS-CoV-2 S and N and four common cold coronavirus spike pools, as cell number allowed. Ficoll-Paque Plus gradient centrifugation was used to isolate PBMCs from whole blood, and the isolated PBMCs were then either used fresh or cryopreserved at -140C. Triplicate wells were generally used for each culture condition. The leukapheresis product used for the unexposed donors was purchased from a commercial source.

The rearranged chain carries TRBV6-1 and TRBJ1-2; the D segment cannot be called with confidence. Sample: CD4+ T cells from blood, cultured in vitro. The receptor was derived from a human donor in good health. The CDR3 protein: CASRPPNLNHGYTF. The DNA is as follows: TGTGCCAGCCGACCGCCAAACCTAAACCATGGCTACACCTTC.